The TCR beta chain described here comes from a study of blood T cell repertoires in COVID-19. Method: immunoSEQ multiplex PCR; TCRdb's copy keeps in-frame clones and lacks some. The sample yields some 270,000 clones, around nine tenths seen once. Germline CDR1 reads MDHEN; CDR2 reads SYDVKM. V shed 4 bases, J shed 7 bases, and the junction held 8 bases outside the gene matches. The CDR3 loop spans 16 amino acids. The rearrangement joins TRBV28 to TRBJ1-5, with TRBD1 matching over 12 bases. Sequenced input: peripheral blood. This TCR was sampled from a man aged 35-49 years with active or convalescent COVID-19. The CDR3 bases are TGTGCCAGCAGTTCCGGGACAGGGGGCCTTCTGCAGCCCCAGCATTTT. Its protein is CASSSGTGGLLQPQHF.